This T cell receptor (beta chain) was obtained from a study of T cells expressing NK-cell markers. CDR1 and CDR2 (germline): MNHEY, SVGAGI. The CDR3 contains 14 residues. Following a re-call of the 5' RACE reads, TCRdb has one entry per CDR3 protein and lacks DNA. The sample data list some 410,000 distinct CDR3 sequences. Material: blood T cells: a sorted CD56 or NKG2C T cell subset, CD4+ or CD8+ T cells, or bulk PBMC T cells (not recorded which). The chain carries TRBV6-5 and TRBJ2-1. The receptor was isolated from a woman aged 18-69 years in good health. The CDR3 reads CASSYRSGSDEQFF.